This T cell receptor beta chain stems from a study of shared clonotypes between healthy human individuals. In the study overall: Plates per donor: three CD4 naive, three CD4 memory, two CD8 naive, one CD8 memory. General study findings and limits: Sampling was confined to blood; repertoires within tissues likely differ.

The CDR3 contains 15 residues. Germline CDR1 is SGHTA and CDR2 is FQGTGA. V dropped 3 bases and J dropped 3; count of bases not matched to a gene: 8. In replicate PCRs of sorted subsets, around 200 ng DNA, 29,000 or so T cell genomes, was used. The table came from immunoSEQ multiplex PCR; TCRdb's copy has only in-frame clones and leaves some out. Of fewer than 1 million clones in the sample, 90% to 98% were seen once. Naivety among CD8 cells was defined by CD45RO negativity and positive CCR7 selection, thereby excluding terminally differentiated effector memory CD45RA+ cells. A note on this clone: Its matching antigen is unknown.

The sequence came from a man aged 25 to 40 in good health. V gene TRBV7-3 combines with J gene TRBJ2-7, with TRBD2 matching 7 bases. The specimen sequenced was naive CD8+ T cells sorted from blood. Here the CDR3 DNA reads TGTGCCAGCAGCTTTGGGGCGGGAGCCCACTACGAGCAGTACTTC. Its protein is CASSFGAGAHYEQYF.